The 13 T cell receptor beta chains presented below share a single source sample, sequenced in a study of beta chain features in type 1 diabetes. Every bit of the isolated RNA underwent reverse transcription, so sequencing read expressed TCRB transcripts. Profiling relied on immunoSEQ multiplex PCR, and the TCRdb table lists in-frame clones only, not all of them. The sample includes some 640,000 clones, roughly 13% of them seen just once. These TCRs are of unknown antigen specificity. Study-wide points: TCRB CDR3 length was moderately but significantly reduced in all four CD4+ subsets of Type 1 diabetes patients.

The source material was naive CD4+ T cells from blood. The receptor set was obtained from a man younger than 35 with type 1 diabetes.

The rearrangement links TRBV4-2 to TRBJ1-1, with TRBD1 matching 8 bases. This CDR3 has 15 amino acids. The V gene's germline CDR1 is LGHNA and CDR2 YNFKEQ. The V segment lost 2 bases and the J segment 7 bases; nucleotides outside the gene matches: 9. For the CDR3, the DNA is TGTGCCAGCAGCCAATTTGGACAGGGCCTGAATGAAGCTTTCTTT. Translated: CASSQFGQGLNEAFF.

DNA of the CDR3: TGTGCCAGCAGCTTAGGGCGAGGGGGCTCGCAGTTCTTC. It translates to CASSLGRGGSQFF. The V call is TRBV11-3, the J call TRBJ2-1; 7 bases line up with TRBD1. J was trimmed by 12 bases and V by 1 base; bases with no gene match: 6. The CDR3 length is 13 residues. Germline V CDR1 and CDR2: SGHNT, YENEEA.

The CDR3 DNA reads TGTGCCATCGAGCCGGGACAGGGCCTAAACTATGGCTACACCTTC. Amino acids: CAIEPGQGLNYGYTF. The chain carries TRBV10-3 and TRBJ1-2; TRBD1 aligns across 9 bases. The germline V gene has CDR1 ENHRY and CDR2 SYGVKD. The CDR3 runs 15 residues. V was pared by 8 bases and J by 2 bases, with 9 bases of the junction left unmatched.

The rearrangement uses TRBV7-9 and TRBJ1-3, with D hard to call. The length of the CDR3 is 11 residues. V gave up 2 bases and J gave up 6 bases, with 2 bases separating them. Germline CDR1 and CDR2: SEHNR and FQNEAQ (reference sequence). CDR3 sequence: CASSLSNTIYF. CDR3 sequence (DNA): TGTGCCAGCAGCTTATCAAACACCATATATTTT.

The table lists this clone with a few counts. The chain couples TRBV25-1 to TRBJ2-3; D might be TRBD2 (5 bases). The CDR3 sequence is 15 residues long. V was shortened by 0 bases and J by 6 bases, with 13 bases between the two germline ends. Germline lookup yields CDR1 MGHDK and CDR2 SYGVNS. The CDR3 protein is CASSEYGSVGDTQYF. The CDR3 DNA reads TGTGCCAGCAGTGAATATGGGAGTGTAGGGGATACGCAGTATTTT.

To note about this clone: The same CDR3 also results from other DNA sequences found in this sample. The chain links TRBV30 to TRBJ1-2; D is unclear. CDR1 GTSNPN and CDR2 SVGIG come from the germline V gene (reference sequence). CDR3 length equals 12 residues. Trimming removed 2 bases from V and 5 bases from J, with 9 bases in between. This CDR3 reads CAWSLGGYGYTF. CDR3 bases: TGTGCCTGGAGTCTGGGCGGGTATGGCTACACCTTC.

Remarks on this clone: Additional DNA sequences in this sample encode the identical CDR3. The chain couples TRBV5-1 to TRBJ2-1; possibly TRBD2 for D (6 bases). This CDR3 contains 15 residues. Trimming removed 0 bases at V and 0 bases at J, with 7 bases between. Germline CDR1 SGHRS, CDR2 YFSETQ. The CDR3 coding sequence is TGCGCCAGCAGCTTGGGGGGAGGCTCCTACAATGAGCAGTTCTTC. It yields the protein CASSLGGGSYNEQFF.

This clone was seen more than once but under ten times. The chain joins TRBV6-4 to TRBJ2-7; D unresolved. The germline V gene has CDR1 MRHNA and CDR2 SNTAGT. Trimming cost V 8 bases and J 6 bases, with 5 bases left between them. This CDR3 is 9 amino acids long. As DNA, the CDR3 is TGTGCCAGCTGGGGCGAGCAGTACTTC. The encoded protein is CASWGEQYF.

This clone showed up just a few times. The rearrangement links TRBV29-1 to TRBJ1-5; 9 bases are shared with TRBD1. V trimming: 6 bases; J trimming: 7 bases; junction bases outside the gene matches: 13. The CDR3 totals 15 residues. In germline, CDR1 is SQVTM, CDR2 ANQGSEA. For the CDR3, the DNA is TGCAGCGTAAGTTGGGGACAGGGATCCAAGCAGCCCCAGCATTTT. Protein: CSVSWGQGSKQPQHF.

The genes are TRBV21-1 and TRBJ1-1. TRBV21-1 counts as a pseudogene. The CDR3 has 13 residues. The CDR3 DNA follows: TGTGCCAGCAGCAAAAAGGCGAGCACTGAAGCTTTCTTT. Amino acids: CASSKKASTEAFF.

The J gene is TRBJ2-3, the V gene TRBV19; D remains unclear. The CDR3 runs to 12 residues. The germline CDR1 and CDR2 sequences are LNHDA and SQIVND (reference sequence). V lost 6 bases, J lost 7 bases, and 11 bases lay in between. CDR3 in DNA: TGTGCCAGTAGGGCCAATCAGTATACGCAGTATTTT. Encoded protein: CASRANQYTQYF.

This clone turned up a few times. The J gene is TRBJ2-1, the V gene TRBV5-4; 9 bases line up with TRBD2. J was trimmed by 4 bases and V by 0 bases; bases with no gene match: 8. The CDR3 sequence is 17 residues long. Germline-derived CDR1 and CDR2 are SGHNT and YYREEE (reference sequence). CDR3: CASSLAFSGRLYNEQFF. The DNA of the CDR3 is TGTGCCAGCAGCTTGGCATTTAGCGGGAGACTATACAATGAGCAGTTCTTC.

V gene TRBV7-9 combines with J gene TRBJ2-7; 8 positions agree with TRBD1. Germline loops: CDR1 SEHNR, CDR2 FQNEAQ (reference sequence). V shed 3 bases, J shed 5 bases, and the junction held 6 bases outside the gene matches. This CDR3 contains 14 residues. The CDR3 nucleotides are TGTGCCAGCAGCTTCAGGGGGCTAGACAACGAGCAGTACTTC. Its translation: CASSFRGLDNEQYF.